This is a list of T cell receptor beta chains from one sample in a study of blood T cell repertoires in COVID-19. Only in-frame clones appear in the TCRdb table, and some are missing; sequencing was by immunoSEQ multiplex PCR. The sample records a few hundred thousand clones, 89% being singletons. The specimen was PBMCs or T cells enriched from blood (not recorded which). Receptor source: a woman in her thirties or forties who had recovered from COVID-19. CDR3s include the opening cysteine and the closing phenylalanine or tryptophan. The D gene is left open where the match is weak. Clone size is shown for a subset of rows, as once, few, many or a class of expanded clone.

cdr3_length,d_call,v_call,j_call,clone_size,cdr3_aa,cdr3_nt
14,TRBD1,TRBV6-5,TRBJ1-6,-,CASTQGGSNSPLHF,TGTGCCAGCACCCAAGGGGGCTCTAATTCACCCCTCCACTTT
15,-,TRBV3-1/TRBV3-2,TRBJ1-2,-,CASSQDWGGGYGYTF,TGTGCCAGCAGCCAAGATTGGGGGGGAGGCTATGGCTACACCTTC
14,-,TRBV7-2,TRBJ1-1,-,CASSLRDKNTEAFF,TGTGCCAGCAGCCTACGAGACAAGAACACTGAAGCTTTCTTT
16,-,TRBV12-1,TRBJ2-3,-,CASSIRERPPPDTQYF,TGTGCCAGCAGCATTAGGGAGAGGCCCCCCCCAGATACGCAGTATTTT
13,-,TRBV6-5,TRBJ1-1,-,CASSPQVNTEAFF,TGTGCCAGCAGTCCACAGGTAAACACTGAAGCTTTCTTT
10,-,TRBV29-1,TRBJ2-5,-,CSASEETQYF,TGCAGCGCTAGTGAGGAGACCCAGTACTTC
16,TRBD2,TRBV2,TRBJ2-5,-,CARDRSGGPGEETQYF,TGTGCCAGGGACCGGAGCGGGGGGCCGGGCGAAGAGACCCAGTACTTC
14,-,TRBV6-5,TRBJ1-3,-,CASSKGVSGNTIYF,TGTGCCAGCAGTAAGGGGGTCTCTGGAAACACCATATATTTT
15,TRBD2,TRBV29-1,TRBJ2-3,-,CSVDGSGTSGDTQYF,TGCAGCGTTGATGGGTCGGGGACTAGCGGAGATACGCAGTATTTT
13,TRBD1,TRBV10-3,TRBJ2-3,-,CAIREGQGDTQYF,TGTGCCATCAGGGAGGGACAGGGAGATACGCAGTATTTT
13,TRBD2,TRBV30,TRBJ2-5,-,CAWSVGRAETQYF,TGTGCCTGGAGTGTCGGGAGGGCAGAGACCCAGTACTTC
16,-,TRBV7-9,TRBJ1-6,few,CASSLAAVAYNSPLHF,TGTGCCAGCAGCTTAGCGGCGGTAGCCTATAATTCACCCCTCCACTTT
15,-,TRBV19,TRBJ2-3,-,CASGPLRGSTDTQYF,TGTGCCAGCGGACCTTTGCGGGGTTCCACAGATACGCAGTATTTT
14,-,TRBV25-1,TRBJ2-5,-,CASSGGGGWGTQYF,TGTGCCAGCAGTGGAGGAGGGGGCTGGGGGACCCAGTACTTC
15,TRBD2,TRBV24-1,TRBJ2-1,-,CATSVGGGRINEQFF,TGTGCCACCAGTGTCGGTGGCGGGAGAATAAATGAGCAGTTCTTC
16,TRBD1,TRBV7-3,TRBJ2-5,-,CASSLVPQGAGETQYF,TGTGCCAGCAGCTTAGTTCCCCAGGGGGCAGGGGAGACCCAGTACTTC
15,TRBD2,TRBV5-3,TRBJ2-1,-,CARSSTSGRYNEQFF,TGTGCCAGAAGCTCGACTAGCGGGAGATACAATGAGCAGTTCTTC
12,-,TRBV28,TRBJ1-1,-,CASSLSGAEAFF,TGTGCCAGCAGTCTCTCGGGGGCTGAAGCTTTCTTT
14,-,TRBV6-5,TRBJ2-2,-,CASRTGLVGGELFF,TGTGCCAGCAGAACAGGGTTGGTGGGCGGGGAGCTGTTTTTT
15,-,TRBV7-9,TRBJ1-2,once,CAMSEGGGDDYGYTF,TGTGCCATGTCCGAAGGGGGGGGCGACGACTATGGCTACACCTTC
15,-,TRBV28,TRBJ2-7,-,CASSPRGGGKYEQYF,TGTGCCAGCAGCCCTCGGGGAGGGGGGAAATACGAGCAGTACTTC
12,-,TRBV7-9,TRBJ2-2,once,CASSRGAGELFF,TGTGCCAGCAGCAGGGGAGCCGGGGAGCTGTTTTTT
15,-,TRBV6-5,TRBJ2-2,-,CASTVRKGNTGELFF,TGTGCCAGCACAGTCAGGAAAGGAAACACCGGGGAGCTGTTTTTT
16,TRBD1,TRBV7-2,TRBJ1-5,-,CASSPEPGQAFSPQHF,TGTGCCAGCAGCCCCGAGCCGGGACAGGCATTTTCGCCCCAGCATTTT
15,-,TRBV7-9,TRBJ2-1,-,CASSLGRLTYNEQFF,TGTGCCAGCAGCTTAGGCAGACTCACCTACAATGAGCAGTTCTTC
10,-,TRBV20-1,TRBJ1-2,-,CSADIGSYTF,TGCAGTGCCGACATTGGTAGCTACACCTTC
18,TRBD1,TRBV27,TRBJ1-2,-,CASSFEEKGGARDSGYTF,TGTGCCAGCAGTTTCGAGGAAAAAGGGGGCGCGAGGGATAGTGGCTACACCTTC
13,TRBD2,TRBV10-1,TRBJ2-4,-,CASSGSGENIQYF,TGCGCCAGCAGCGGTAGCGGGGAAAACATTCAGTACTTC
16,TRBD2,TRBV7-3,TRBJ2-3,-,CASRPNGGGGTDTQYF,TGTGCCAGCAGACCAAATGGCGGGGGAGGAACAGATACGCAGTATTTT
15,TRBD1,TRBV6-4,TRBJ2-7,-,CASSGTAGGDYEQYF,TGTGCCAGCAGTGGGACGGCAGGGGGCGACTACGAGCAGTACTTC
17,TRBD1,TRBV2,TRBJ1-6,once,CASSRTGDGSYNSPLHF,TGTGCCAGCAGCCGGACAGGGGACGGCTCCTATAATTCACCCCTCCACTTT
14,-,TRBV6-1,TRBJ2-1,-,CASSEGPGGNEQFF,TGTGCCAGCAGTGAGGGACCTGGGGGGAATGAGCAGTTCTTC
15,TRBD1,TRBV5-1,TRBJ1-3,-,CASSLATGGQNTIYF,TGCGCCAGCAGCTTGGCGACAGGGGGCCAGAACACCATATATTTT
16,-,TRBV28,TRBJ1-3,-,CASIGGSRSSGNTIYF,TGTGCCAGCATCGGGGGTAGTAGGAGCTCTGGAAACACCATATATTTT
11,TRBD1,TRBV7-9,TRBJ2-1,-,CASSRGQGKFF,TGTGCCAGCAGCAGAGGACAGGGGAAGTTCTTC